This T cell receptor beta chain was documented in a study of T-cell reconstitution after alpha-beta-depleted transplantation in children. This clonotype has at least ten counts. For TCRbeta, the library was prepared with unique molecular identifiers. TCRdb reprocessed the PCR reads with MiXCR, giving one entry per CDR3 protein. The sample includes around 250,000 distinct CDR3 sequences, more than 8% of them seen just once. The V gene's germline CDR1 is SGHAT and CDR2 FQNNGV. Trimming took off 1 base at V and 3 bases at J, with 10 bases between the two ends. The CDR3 has 14 residues. The rearrangement joins TRBV11-2 to TRBJ2-7, with D possibly being TRBD1 (6 bases). The material was PBMCs from the stem cell graft donor, obtained from the stem cell graft. The TCR sequence derives from a human donor who donated a stem cell graft to a child with SCID. In DNA, the CDR3 is TGTGCCAGCAGCTTAGTACAGGGAGTCTACGAGCAGTACTTC. This encodes CASSLVQGVYEQYF.